A selection of T cell receptor beta chains follows, all from one sample in a study of cytomegalovirus exposure and HLA in healthy donors. Clones were read by immunoSEQ multiplex PCR, and TCRdb kept only the in-frame ones, dropping some. Found here are about 150,000 clones, 79% of them singletons; the top ten hold approximately 3.7%. The sequencing input was PBMCs. The receptor source for this set is a human donor in good health. CDR3s include the opening cysteine and the closing phenylalanine or tryptophan. The order of the fields is V gene, D gene, J gene, clone size, CDR3 protein, CDR3 DNA. A D gene is named only where the DNA matches it firmly. Rows may omit the clone size; those that give it use once, few, many or a size class.

TRBV19	-	TRBJ2-2	-	CASRRGYGNTGELFF	TGTGCCAGTAGAAGAGGGTATGGGAACACCGGGGAGCTGTTTTTT
TRBV6-6	-	TRBJ1-1	-	CASSNTPLGGTEAFF	TGTGCCAGCAGCAATACCCCCCTGGGAGGGACTGAAGCTTTCTTT
TRBV5-1	-	TRBJ2-3	-	CASSFMSGTSTDTQYF	TGCGCCAGCAGCTTTATGAGTGGGACTAGCACAGATACGCAGTATTTT
TRBV6-5	-	TRBJ1-2	-	CASSDGILRYGYTF	TGTGCCAGCAGTGACGGGATTCTTCGATATGGCTACACCTTC
TRBV10-3	-	TRBJ1-4	-	CAISPGLPNEKLFF	TGTGCCATCAGCCCGGGACTACCTAATGAAAAACTGTTTTTT
TRBV6-1	-	TRBJ1-1	-	CASSELGFGRNTEAFF	TGTGCCAGCAGTGAGCTGGGTTTTGGGCGGAACACTGAAGCTTTCTTT
TRBV19	-	TRBJ2-2	-	CASSRGFAGATGELFF	TGTGCCAGTAGTAGGGGTTTCGCAGGGGCGACCGGGGAGCTGTTTTTT
TRBV28	-	TRBJ1-2	-	CASSFLGGHGYTF	TGTGCCAGCAGTTTTCTAGGGGGACATGGCTACACCTTC
TRBV7-2	TRBD1	TRBJ1-5	-	CASSLETGGQPQHF	TGTGCCAGCAGCTTAGAAACAGGGGGGCAGCCCCAGCATTTT
TRBV14	-	TRBJ2-1	-	CASSQDREQFF	TGTGCCAGCAGCCAAGACCGTGAGCAGTTCTTC
TRBV7-8	-	TRBJ2-7	-	CASSLISLGYEQYF	TGTGCCAGCAGCTTAATCTCCCTCGGCTACGAGCAGTACTTC
TRBV6-4	-	TRBJ1-2	-	CASSEFAGVDYGYTF	TGTGCCAGCAGTGAGTTCGCAGGGGTGGACTATGGCTACACCTTC
TRBV19	TRBD1	TRBJ1-1	-	CASSITGGASMWTEAFF	TGTGCCAGTAGTATTACAGGGGGCGCCTCTATGTGGACTGAAGCTTTCTTT
TRBV7-2	-	TRBJ2-5	-	CASSFITLIRETQYF	TGTGCCAGCAGCTTCATAACCCTCATCCGGGAGACCCAGTACTTC
TRBV4-2	-	TRBJ2-3	once	CASSQEFGEMDTQYF	TGTGCCAGCAGCCAAGAATTCGGTGAGATGGATACGCAGTATTTT
TRBV30	TRBD2	TRBJ2-5	-	CSWAGGLQETQYF	TGCTCCTGGGCGGGGGGGCTCCAGGAGACCCAGTACTTC
TRBV14	TRBD2	TRBJ2-3	few	CASSQDQRGGTQYF	TGTGCCAGCAGCCAAGATCAGCGGGGGGGTACGCAGTATTTT
TRBV5-1	TRBD1	TRBJ1-6	few	CASSFSGTGGSPLHF	TGCGCCAGCAGCTTTTCGGGGACAGGGGGTTCACCCCTCCACTTT
TRBV5-1	-	TRBJ2-5	-	CASSLGWDLETQYF	TGCGCCAGCAGCTTGGGATGGGACTTAGAGACCCAGTACTTC
TRBV20-1	-	TRBJ1-1	-	CSAQKIIEAFF	TGCAGTGCCCAGAAGATCATTGAAGCTTTCTTT
TRBV5-1	TRBD2	TRBJ2-1	once	CASSLPTSALLDEQFF	TGCGCCAGCAGCCTCCCGACTAGCGCCTTACTCGATGAGCAGTTCTTC
TRBV13	TRBD1	TRBJ2-1	-	CASSLRQGAPFNEQFF	TGTGCCAGCAGCTTGCGTCAGGGGGCTCCCTTCAATGAGCAGTTCTTC
TRBV14	-	TRBJ1-2	-	CASSQEQGNGYTF	TGTGCCAGCAGCCAAGAACAGGGTAACGGCTACACCTTC
TRBV5-4	TRBD2	TRBJ2-1	-	CAGSLGGGSGGNEQFF	TGTGCCGGCAGCTTGGGCGGCGGTAGCGGGGGCAATGAGCAGTTCTTC
TRBV5-1	-	TRBJ1-1	-	CASGGAVRESSTEAFF	TGCGCGAGCGGGGGGGCCGTAAGGGAGTCAAGCACTGAAGCTTTCTTT
TRBV13	TRBD1	TRBJ2-7	-	CASSPTGTGSLEQYF	TGTGCCAGCAGCCCAACCGGGACAGGGAGTCTGGAGCAGTACTTC
TRBV7-9	-	TRBJ1-1	once	CSSSLGTEAFF	TGTTCCAGCAGCTTAGGGACAGAAGCTTTCTTT
TRBV29-1	TRBD2	TRBJ2-5	-	CSVRVGGSQETQYF	TGCAGCGTTAGGGTGGGAGGGTCTCAAGAGACCCAGTACTTC
TRBV30	-	TRBJ1-2	-	CAWMESRYGYTF	TGTGCCTGGATGGAGTCGCGGTATGGCTACACCTTC
TRBV7-2	-	TRBJ2-3	few	CASSATGSGDTQYF	TGTGCCAGCAGCGCAACAGGGTCTGGAGATACGCAGTATTTT
TRBV11-2	TRBD2	TRBJ2-7	-	CASSHVAGAGEQYF	TGTGCCAGCAGCCACGTAGCGGGGGCGGGGGAGCAGTACTTC
TRBV10-3	TRBD2	TRBJ2-1	-	CASRLAGYSYNEQFF	TGTGCCAGCAGACTAGCGGGCTACTCCTACAATGAGCAGTTCTTC
TRBV9	TRBD1	TRBJ1-2	-	CASSDRDSNYGYTF	TGTGCCAGCAGCGATCGGGACAGCAACTATGGCTACACCTTC
TRBV5-1	-	TRBJ2-1	once	CASSLATNNEQFF	TGCGCCAGCAGCTTGGCTACCAACAATGAGCAGTTCTTC
TRBV21-1	-	TRBJ2-7	-	CARVTGCRNEQYF	TGTGCCAGAGTGACAGGGTGTAGAAACGAGCAGTACTTC
TRBV4-1	TRBD2	TRBJ2-7	-	CASSQLAGGTYEQYF	TGCGCCAGCAGCCAGCTAGCGGGAGGTACCTACGAGCAGTACTTC
TRBV18	-	TRBJ1-3	once	CASSPSTSGNTIYF	TGTGCCAGCTCACCGTCTACCTCCGGGAACACCATATATTTT
TRBV30	-	TRBJ2-5	few	CAWSRGRPQETQYF	TGTGCCTGGAGTCGAGGGAGGCCTCAAGAGACCCAGTACTTC
TRBV11-3	TRBD2	TRBJ2-1	-	CASSFLAGDNEQFF	TGTGCCAGCAGCTTCCTGGCGGGGGACAATGAGCAGTTCTTC